One and the same sample provided the 18 T cell receptor beta chains below, sequenced in a study of CD8 T cells in Susac syndrome. Reverse transcription of roughly 0.5 to 1 ug RNA was performed with random hexamers. TCRdb re-derived calls from the immunoSEQ multiplex PCR reads in MiXCR, one entry per CDR3 protein. This sample carries around 200,000 distinct CDR3 sequences, roughly 94% of them seen once, and the ten largest clones take 0.082%. Sequencing was carried out using CD4+ T cells from PBMCs. These receptors originate from a human donor with multiple sclerosis.

This chain links TRBV7-2 with TRBJ2-7; the match to TRBD2 covers 7 bases. Per the germline V gene, CDR1 is SGHTA and CDR2 is FQGNSA. The CDR3 sequence is 14 residues long. Trimming at V came to 5 bases and at J to 4 bases, leaving 8 bases not matched to a gene. CDR3 protein: CASSHATGGYEQYV. CDR3 sequence (DNA): TGTGCCAGCAGCCACGCGACGGGGGGTTACGAGCAGTACGTC.

This clonotype was seen just once. The rearrangement links TRBV3-1 to TRBJ1-1; D remains ambiguous. Germline V gene lookup returns CDR1 LGHDT and CDR2 YNNKEL (reference sequence). Trimming left V 6 bases short and J 4 bases short, with 12 bases between. This CDR3 spans 13 amino acids. The CDR3 nucleotides are TGTGCCAGCAGGTTTGACAAGAGCACTGAAGCTTTCTTT. Translating gives CASRFDKSTEAFF.

The genes are TRBV29-1 and TRBJ2-5; D remains ambiguous. The CDR3 runs 12 residues. The germline V gene encodes CDR1 SQVTM and CDR2 ANQGSEA. V was cut by 3 bases and J by 5 bases, with 10 bases left in between. This chain's CDR3 is CSVEPGRETQYF. The CDR3 coding sequence is TGCAGCGTTGAGCCAGGCAGGGAGACCCAGTACTTC.

This chain uses TRBV5-1 with TRBJ2-5; 8 positions agree with TRBD1. This CDR3 contains 16 residues. The germline gives CDR1 SGHRS, CDR2 YFSETQ. The J segment lost 2 bases and the V segment lost 3 bases, leaving 9 bases of the junction unmatched. This CDR3 reads CASSWDLQGGQETQYF. The CDR3 DNA follows: TGCGCCAGCAGCTGGGACCTACAGGGGGGACAAGAGACCCAGTACTTC.

The chain couples TRBV27 to TRBJ2-3; 10 bases agree with TRBD1. CDR1 is MNHEY and CDR2 is SMNVEV in the germline V gene (reference sequence). The trim removed 5 bases at V and 3 bases at J, leaving 8 bases unmatched. The CDR3 length is 16 residues. The CDR3 loop reads CASSPRQGARTDTQYF. As DNA, the CDR3 is TGTGCCAGCAGTCCCCGACAGGGGGCTCGGACAGATACGCAGTATTTT.

CDR3: CSVRGTASEQYF. In DNA, the CDR3 is TGCAGCGTCAGGGGGACAGCTAGCGAGCAGTACTTC. The chain recombines TRBV29-1 with TRBJ2-7; the match to TRBD1 covers 7 bases. CDR1 SQVTM and CDR2 ANQGSEA come from the germline V gene. Unmatched junction bases numbered 8, after V lost 6 bases and J lost 6 bases. The CDR3 is made up of 12 amino acids.

The table lists this clonotype with a count of one. This likely comes from a read error, as the CDR3 has no conserved phenylalanine or tryptophan at its end. No DNA is shown, since the ends of the CDR3 on it are uncertain; the CDR3 is the one TCRdb lists. The chain uses TRBV3-1 and TRBJ2-1; no DNA check was done on the table's D call, TRBD2. With termini counted, the CDR3 has 12 amino acids. Germline V gene sequence: CDR1 LGHDT, CDR2 YNNKEL (reference sequence). This CDR3 reads CASSQVEGPSFL.

The rearrangement uses TRBV12-3 or TRBV12-4 and TRBJ2-7; 7 bases match TRBD1. The ends lost 7 bases at V and 3 bases at J; junction bases unmatched: 9. The CDR3 has 14 amino acids. CDR3 in DNA: TGTGCCAGCACTCCCAGGGACAGCCTCTACGAGCAGTACTTC. The encoded protein is CASTPRDSLYEQYF.

The chain is built from TRBV6-1 and TRBJ1-6, with 10 bases lining up with TRBD1. The ends lost 11 bases at V and 8 bases at J; junction bases unmatched: 3. The CDR3 loop spans 12 amino acids. The germline V gene has CDR1 MNHNS and CDR2 SASEGT. CDR3 sequence (DNA): TGTGCCGCCGGGACAGGGGATTCACCCCTCCACTTT. Protein: CAAGTGDSPLHF.

This chain connects TRBV4-2 to TRBJ2-3; TRBD2 matches 13 bases. Germline lookup yields CDR1 LGHNA and CDR2 YNFKEQ. The CDR3 extends over 17 amino acids. The V and J ends lost 5 bases and 1 base, in that order; junction bases with no gene match: 6. The chain's CDR3 is CASSRRLAGGRTDTQYF. The CDR3 DNA reads TGTGCCAGCAGCAGACGACTAGCGGGGGGCCGCACAGATACGCAGTATTTT.

The chain recombines TRBV29-1 with TRBJ1-1; D not certain. V was pared by 4 bases and J by 5 bases, with 17 bases between. The germline V gene has CDR1 SQVTM and CDR2 ANQGSEA. CDR3 size: 14 residues. Here the CDR3 DNA reads TGCAGCGTTGTGTGGGGAGTGGTAGTAACTGAAGCTTTCTTT. Amino acids: CSVVWGVVVTEAFF.

The chain carries TRBV9 and TRBJ2-7; 12 bases fit TRBD1. The germline V gene has CDR1 SGDLS and CDR2 YYNGEE. The V and J ends lost 7 bases and 6 bases, in that order; junction bases with no gene match: 8. CDR3 size: 14 residues. This CDR3 is CASATEGQGAEQYF. CDR3 nucleotide sequence: TGTGCCAGCGCTACAGAGGGACAGGGGGCCGAGCAGTACTTC.

As DNA, the CDR3 is TGTGCCGGAGACTCTGGGGCCAACGTCCTGACTTTC. It yields the protein CAGDSGANVLTF. This rearrangement joins TRBV7-9 to TRBJ2-6; unclear D gene. The length of the CDR3 is 12 residues. From germline, CDR1 is SEHNR and CDR2 FQNEAQ (reference sequence). V gave up 11 bases and J gave up 0 bases, with 5 bases separating them.

The genes are TRBV10-3 and TRBJ2-1, with 15 nucleotides matching TRBD2. The ends lost 6 bases at V and 5 bases at J; junction bases unmatched: 8. CDR3 length equals 17 residues. In germline, CDR1 is ENHRY, CDR2 SYGVKD. The CDR3 reads CAIRGTSGGTENNEQFF. The CDR3 DNA follows: TGTGCCATCAGGGGGACTAGCGGGGGGACGGAGAACAATGAGCAGTTCTTC.

J is TRBJ1-5 and V is TRBV3-1; D unclear. CDR1 and CDR2 (germline): LGHDT, YNNKEL (reference sequence). The CDR3 is 12 amino acids. V was shortened by 1 base and J by 7 bases, with 5 bases between the two germline ends. The CDR3 loop reads CASSQGQQPQHF. Here the CDR3 DNA reads TGTGCCAGCAGCCAAGGTCAACAGCCCCAGCATTTT.

The gene calls are TRBV2 and TRBJ2-6; the D call may be TRBD1 or TRBD2 (5 bases each). V lost 3 bases to trimming and J lost 0 bases, with 12 bases between them. CDR1 and CDR2 from the germline V gene are SNHLY and FYNNEI. The CDR3 contains 17 residues. Here the CDR3 reads CASSDEGQGSGANVLTF. Here the CDR3 DNA reads TGTGCCAGCAGTGATGAGGGCCAGGGCTCTGGGGCCAACGTCCTGACTTTC. The whole variable domain, remainder taken from reference TRBV2 and TRBJ2-6, is EPEVTQTPSHQVTQMGQEVILRCVPISNHLYFYWYRQILGQKVEFLVSFYNNEISEKSEIFDDQFSVERPDGSNFTLKIRSTKLEDSAMYFCASSDEGQGSGANVLTFGAGSRLTVL.

V is TRBV27 and J is TRBJ1-1; D is unclear. The germline V gene encodes CDR1 MNHEY and CDR2 SMNVEV (reference sequence). V was pared by 7 bases and J by 1 base, with 10 bases between. The CDR3 length is 13 residues. The CDR3 is CASTLRGNTEAFF. The CDR3 coding sequence is TGTGCCAGCACCCTCCGAGGGAACACTGAAGCTTTCTTT.

On this clonotype itself: A junction end diverges from the germline sequence, so it may reflect a read error. The CDR3 protein is CASSPQDTQYF. CDR3 sequence (DNA): TGTGCCAGCTCGCCACAAGATACGCAGTATTTT. The chain uses TRBV18 and TRBJ2-3, with D unresolved. The germline gives CDR1 KGHSH, CDR2 LQKENI. This CDR3 comprises 11 residues.